The sequence of this T cell receptor beta chain was determined in a study of cytomegalovirus exposure and HLA in healthy donors (TCRdb year 2017). Some background on the complete study: An earlier analysis of approximately 640 of the donors reported 250 to 350 Gb of sequence data and approximately 110 million unique TCR beta sequences from about 200 million T cells. About 300 gigabases of sequencing data and 70 million to 85 million unique TCR sequences were included in an early release covering roughly 600 HLA-typed donors. Of the approximately 400 genotyped donors, 65% to 90% fell in the genetic ancestry cluster associated with self-reported Caucasian donors. The aim of the study was to test whether cataloging public T cell receptors could identify signatures of past pathogen exposure. The study used immunosequencing to profile the T cell repertoires of 666 subjects and linked those repertoires to cytomegalovirus serostatus. Along with the approximately 650-subject first cohort, a separate validation cohort of over a hundred different subjects was used. The study combined high-throughput TCR immunosequencing, statistical association of individual TCRs with disease status, and machine learning to predict cytomegalovirus infection status. In a later analysis, previously published TCR beta repertoires from about 640 donors were re-analyzed and high-resolution HLA genotyping was added so that TCR occurrence patterns could be studied. Rather than using new phenotypic data, the later analysis identified candidate immune exposures from TCR beta sequences and from how often those sequences occurred across donors. In an earlier analysis of 500 to 650 of the donors, high-throughput TCR beta sequencing was used to judge whether each TCR beta V gene segment behaved as functional or pseudogenic. Alongside the repertoire data, information on donor age, sex, ethnicity and CMV serostatus was compiled. A later genetic analysis took genome-wide SNP genotypes for about three fifths of the roughly 670 donors and used that subset as a discovery cohort. All discovery cohort repertoires had been generated on a single sequencing platform. Class I and class II HLA loci were covered by the typing at four-digit resolution. The number of donors typed differed by locus, with about 629-630 for A, B, C, DRB1 and DQB1, approximately 500 for DQA1, 606 for DPA1, and some 450 for DPB1. Roughly five DR-DQ haplotypes were handled as single units for association and clustering because linkage in the cohort was strong. Across roughly 420 genotyped donors of the cohort, an average of about 240,000 unique TCR beta nucleotide sequences per donor were sequenced, and roughly 18% of those sequences were non-productive.

Beyond this particular receptor, the publication reports: The authors suggested that the approach could potentially be extended to other disease states and immunological phenotypes. Cytomegalovirus status was reported to be diagnosed by the classifier with high specificity and sensitivity in both the original and validation cohorts. A later analysis found that TCR association rates varied across HLA loci, with DRB1 alleles showing the most associated TCRs and HLA-C alleles the fewest. In a later analysis, HLA-associated TCR beta chains showed more clonal expansion and lower generation probabilities than non-associated chains that were equally common. In the study, roughly 160 TCR beta chains were listed as associated with cytomegalovirus. Correlated functional status among segregating V segments might reflect linkage disequilibrium, but an unknown experimental factor could not be ruled out. Some IMGT-functional V segments, including TRBV6-2 and TRBV6-3, could not be told apart with the 87-base-pair reads, so those segments were excluded. Several of the top co-occurrence clusters appeared to be linked to parvovirus B19, influenza, CMV and Epstein-Barr virus, according to a later analysis. Because HLA typing was missing for some donors at each locus, association tests included only the typed subset. Roughly uniform sequencing depth across donors was assumed in presence/absence analyses, although this assumption may not hold. In vitro tests confirmed that a few of the cytomegalovirus-associated TCR beta chains recognize cytomegalovirus antigens. A group of highly shared sequence variants was considered likely to be a technical artifact of the sequencing pipeline. Specific HLA alleles were associated with 15,000 to 20,000 TCR beta sequences at a false discovery rate of 0.05 in a later analysis. According to a later analysis, most CMV-associated TCR beta chains appeared to be HLA-restricted, and the HLA associations seemed to be driven largely by CMV exposure. A further reported finding was that TCR beta sequences accurately predicted the HLA-A and HLA-B alleles for most subjects in the first cohort. In an earlier analysis of several hundred of the donors, most TCR beta V segments were observed in productive rearrangements about 90% or about 30% of the time, broadly matching IMGT annotations. For the cohort, immune exposure information was limited to CMV serostatus. While some public TCRs were present in many individuals, most TCR sequences turned up only very rarely across donors. In a later genetic analysis, fewer N-insertions in productive TCRs were reported among donors in an Asian-associated ancestry cluster than the roughly 640-donor mean. The cohort was sequenced for TCR beta chains only, and without alpha or paired-chain data the features that could be detected were limited. Roughly 15 rarely observed V segments, including chromosome 9 orphons, were excluded from the earlier analysis of about 500 of the donors because counts were too low. Assigning TCR associations to individual alleles was difficult when HLA alleles, especially DR and DQ, strongly co-occurred. A later genetic analysis associated a missense DCLRE1C variant with V-gene and J-gene trimming of TCR beta chains, and an independent cohort replicated the association.

The method was the immunoSEQ multiplex PCR assay. For the multiplex PCR, a mixture combining 60 forward primers for TCR Vbeta segments and 13 reverse primers for TCR Jbeta segments was used. The CDR3 region of rearranged TCR beta genes was amplified from genomic DNA with a multiplex PCR assay. The Illumina HiSeq System was used to sequence the amplified TCR beta libraries as 87-base-pair reads. The published analysis was carried out like this. A later analysis tallied around 87 million unique TCR beta chains across the approximately 670 repertoires, and some 10 million of those chains were shared by two or more donors. To remove PCR and sequencing errors, raw reads were error-corrected and collapsed into unique sequences using a nearest-neighbor algorithm that merged closely related sequences. Alignment of CDR3 sequences to IMGT reference sequences was used to assign V, D and J gene segments. Each retained sequence needed at least a six-nucleotide match to both a V gene segment and a J gene segment. Rearrangements were called productive when the CDR3 lacked stop codons and stayed in frame with V and J; all others were non-productive. Following IMGT convention, CDR3 was defined as the stretch from the second conserved V-encoded cysteine to the conserved J-encoded phenylalanine. The earlier analysis of 587 of the donors excluded sequences that lacked an unambiguous match to a single V gene segment. In an earlier analysis of several hundred of the donors, V segments were called functional above 56.7% productive rearrangements and were called segregating when the between-donor standard deviation exceeded 5%. A statistical classification framework was built to diagnose cytomegalovirus status from the catalog of TCR beta chain sequences. In a later analysis, V and J genes were assigned by comparing TCR nucleotide sequences against IMGT/GENE-DB human TR gene sequences. A later analysis assigned CDR3 sequences and most-parsimonious VDJ recombination scenarios with the TCRdist pipeline. In a later analysis, each TCR beta chain was defined by its CDR3 amino acid sequence together with its V-gene family, and reads without a unique V-gene family were excluded. To address suspected cross-contamination and a sequencing artifact, a later analysis removed 550 to 750 highly shared, low-generation-probability nucleotide sequences. A later analysis calculated a clonal expansion index for each public chain from normalized within-repertoire ranks of inferred template counts. A later analysis computed generation probabilities with a VDJ recombination model fitted to out-of-frame rearrangements, and checked the results against IGoR. Hypergeometric tests were used in a later analysis to score TCR-TCR, TCR-HLA and TCR-CMV co-occurrence, with a repertoire-size bias correction applied to the TCR pairs. A later analysis estimated false discovery rates by permuting HLA or CMV assignments 20 times. A later analysis grouped co-occurring TCRs with DBSCAN, adding TCRdist sequence similarity when clustering within HLA-allele-positive subsets. For co-occurrence clustering, repertoires with fewer than 30,000 or more than 120,000 public chains were excluded, along with roughly 5 repertoires with anomalous nucleotide sharing. TCRdb holds this immuneACCESS table with in-frame rearrangements only. Some clones are missing; in checked studies, unresolved V genes explain under half, and the rest has no known cause. From that table come the V and J calls and clone size; the DNA was used to work out D and trimming. This sample holds around 95,000 clones; about 74% were observed only once. The ten top clones hold approximately 2% of the sample.

CDR1 MGHRA and CDR2 YSYEKL are derived from the germline V gene. The germline V end is reduced by 5 bases and the J end by 0 bases; junction bases left unmatched: 7. Its CDR3 holds 16 amino acids, cysteine through phenylalanine. Only the CDR3 part of the read is kept: 48 bases, read in frame from the first base. Comment on this clone: Its antigen remains unidentified. No clone much larger than this one lies a single base away; base qualities are absent.

The cohort consisted of 650 to 700 healthy bone marrow donors. At the time of sampling, every cohort member was nominally healthy, though immune exposures that went unrecorded were likely present. The donor tested CMV seronegative, placing the donor among the 350 or so seronegative members of the cohort. A peripheral blood sample was collected from each donor, and TCR beta sequencing was performed on peripheral blood mononuclear cells. Genomic DNA was extracted from the blood cell samples with the Qiagen DNeasy Blood Extraction Kit. This chain is built from TRBV4-1 and TRBJ2-3; TRBD2 fits 8 bases in the junction. Specimen: PBMCs. The TCR was taken from a male donor in good health and CMV-seronegative. The CDR3 sequence is CASSSRLASSTDTQYF. At the DNA level, the sequence is TGCGCCAGCAGCTCCCGACTAGCGTCTAGCACAGATACGCAGTATTTT.